This paragraph covers one T cell receptor (beta chain) sequence. The data were obtained in a study of cytomegalovirus exposure and HLA in healthy donors. Study details: In terms of ancestry, the Caucasian-associated cluster contained about 80% of the approximately 400 genotyped donors.

Germline V gives CDR1 KGHSH, CDR2 LQKENI. Deletions cut 6 bases from V and 0 bases from J, with 21 bases between. This CDR3 has 18 residues. The PCR ran on 60 Vbeta and 13 Jbeta primers. Sequencing was performed with immunoSEQ multiplex PCR; in TCRdb, only in-frame clones are kept and a portion is missing. The specimen's table records roughly 84,000 clones. The sequencing input was PBMCs. This TCR derives from a middle-aged man in good health and CMV-seronegative. The J gene is TRBJ1-3, the V gene TRBV18; weak D call: TRBD1 (5 bases). The CDR3 DNA follows: TGTGCCAGCTCGGAAGAGCAGGGCAGGGCACTCTCTGGAAACACCATATATTTT. Protein sequence: CASSEEQGRALSGNTIYF.